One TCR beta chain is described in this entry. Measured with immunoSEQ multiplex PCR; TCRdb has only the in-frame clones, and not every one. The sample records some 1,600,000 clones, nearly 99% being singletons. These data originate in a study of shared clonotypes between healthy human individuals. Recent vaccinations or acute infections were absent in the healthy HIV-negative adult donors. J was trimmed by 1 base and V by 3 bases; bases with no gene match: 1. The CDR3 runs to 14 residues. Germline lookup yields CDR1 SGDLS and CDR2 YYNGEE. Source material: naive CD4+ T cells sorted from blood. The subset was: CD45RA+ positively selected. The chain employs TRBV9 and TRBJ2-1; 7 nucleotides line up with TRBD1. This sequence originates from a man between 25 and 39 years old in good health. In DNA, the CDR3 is TGTGCCAGCAGCGCCAGGGGGTCCTACAATGAGCAGTTCTTC. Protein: CASSARGSYNEQFF.